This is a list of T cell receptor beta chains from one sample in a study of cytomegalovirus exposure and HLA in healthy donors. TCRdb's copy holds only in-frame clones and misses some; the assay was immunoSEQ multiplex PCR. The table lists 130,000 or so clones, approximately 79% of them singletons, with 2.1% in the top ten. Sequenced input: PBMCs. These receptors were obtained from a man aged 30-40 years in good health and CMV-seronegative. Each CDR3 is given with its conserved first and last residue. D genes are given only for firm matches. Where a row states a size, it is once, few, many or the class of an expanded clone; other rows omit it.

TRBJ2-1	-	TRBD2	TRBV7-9	TGTGCCAGCAGCCCTTACTTTCTAGCGGGGGTAAATGAGCAGTTCTTC	CASSPYFLAGVNEQFF
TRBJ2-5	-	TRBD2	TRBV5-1	TGCGCCAGCAGGAGCGGGGGGGTAGGAGAGACCCAGTACTTC	CASRSGGVGETQYF
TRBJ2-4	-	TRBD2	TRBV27	TGTGCCAGCAGCCACCTACGACTAGCGGGGGGTGAAGGAGCCAAAAACATTCAGTACTTC	CASSHLRLAGGEGAKNIQYF
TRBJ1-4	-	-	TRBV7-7	TGTGCCAGCAGCGCCGCGGGTGGTGAAAAACTGTTTTTT	CASSAAGGEKLFF
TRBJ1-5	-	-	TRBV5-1	TGCGCCAGCAGCCCCCTCGGCGAGGATCAGCCCCAGCATTTT	CASSPLGEDQPQHF
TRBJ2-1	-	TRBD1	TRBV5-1	TGCGCCAGCAGCTTAACACCGGGACAGGGGACGTCCTACAATGAGCAGTTCTTC	CASSLTPGQGTSYNEQFF
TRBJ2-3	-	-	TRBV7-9	TGTGCCAGCAGCCCGCACGTCGAAATAGGGGGAGATACGCAGTATTTT	CASSPHVEIGGDTQYF
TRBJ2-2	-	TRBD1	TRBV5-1	TGCGCCAGCAGTCCAAGACAGGGGAGCACCGGGGAGCTGTTTTTT	CASSPRQGSTGELFF
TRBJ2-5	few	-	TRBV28	TGTGCCAGCACCCAGATCACCCAAGAGACCCAGTACTTC	CASTQITQETQYF
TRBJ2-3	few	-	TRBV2	TGTGCCAGCCAGTCTCTGACAGATACGCAGTATTTT	CASQSLTDTQYF
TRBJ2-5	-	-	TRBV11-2	TGTGCCAGCAGCTGGGATCAGGGGCAAGAGACCCAGTACTTC	CASSWDQGQETQYF
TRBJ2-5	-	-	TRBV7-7	TGTGCCAGCAGCCCGGACGGGGAGGAGACCCAGTACTTC	CASSPDGEETQYF
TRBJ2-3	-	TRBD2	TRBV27	TGTGCCAGCAGTTATGGCGGGGGGTGGACAGATACGCAGTATTTT	CASSYGGGWTDTQYF
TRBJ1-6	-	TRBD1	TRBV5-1	TGCGCCAGCAGCATGGGACAGGGCAACTCACCCCTCCACTTT	CASSMGQGNSPLHF
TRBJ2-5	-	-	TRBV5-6	TGTGCCAGCAGCGTGGGGGGGGGCCTTAAGACCCAGTACTTC	CASSVGGGLKTQYF
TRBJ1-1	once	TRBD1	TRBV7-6	TGTGCCAGCAGCGTCCGACAGGGATTGAACACTGAAGCTTTCTTT	CASSVRQGLNTEAFF
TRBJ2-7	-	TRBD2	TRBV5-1	TGCGCCAGCAGCTTGGTAGAGACTAGCGGGGTCTACGAGCAGTACTTC	CASSLVETSGVYEQYF
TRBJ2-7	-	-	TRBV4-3	TGCGCCAGCAGCCAAGTCCGCGGGGCCGCCTACGAGCAGTACTTC	CASSQVRGAAYEQYF
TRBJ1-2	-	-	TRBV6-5	TGTGCCAGCAGCCCCACGGTCGGAGGCTTCTATGGCTACACCTTC	CASSPTVGGFYGYTF
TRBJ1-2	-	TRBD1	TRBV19	TGTGCCAGTAGTTTCGGACAGGGTATCGACTACACCTTC	CASSFGQGIDYTF
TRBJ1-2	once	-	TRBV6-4	TGTGCCAGCAGTGACGGGGGGAACTATGGCTACACCTTC	CASSDGGNYGYTF
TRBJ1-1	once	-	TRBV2	TGCGCCAGCAGAGGACAGATGAACACTGAAGCTTTCTTT	CASRGQMNTEAFF
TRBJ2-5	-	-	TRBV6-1	TGTGCCAGCAGTGAAGAGGGGGGGAGGGGAGAGACCCAGTACTTC	CASSEEGGRGETQYF
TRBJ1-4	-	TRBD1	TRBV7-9	TGTGCCAGCAGCGCCCCAGGGGGAGAAGGTGAAAAACTGTTTTTT	CASSAPGGEGEKLFF
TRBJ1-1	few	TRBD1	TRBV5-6	TGTGCCAGCAGTCCCGGACAGGGGGTGTGGACTGAAGCTTTCTTT	CASSPGQGVWTEAFF
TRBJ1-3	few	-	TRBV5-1	TGCGCCAGCAGCTCCTCAGGGTCTGGAAACACCATATATTTT	CASSSSGSGNTIYF
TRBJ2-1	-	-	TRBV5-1	TGCGCCAGCAGCCCAGGGAGGGGGTCCTACAATGAGCAGTTCTTC	CASSPGRGSYNEQFF
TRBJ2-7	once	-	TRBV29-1	TGCAGCGTTGGCCGGGCGGGCTACGAGCAGTACTTC	CSVGRAGYEQYF
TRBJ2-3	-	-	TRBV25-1	TGTGCCAGCAGTGACTTACCTAGTTCTGATACGCAGTATTTT	CASSDLPSSDTQYF
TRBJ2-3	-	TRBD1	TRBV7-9	TGTGCCAGCAGCTTCGGACAGGGACTAGATACGCAGTATTTT	CASSFGQGLDTQYF
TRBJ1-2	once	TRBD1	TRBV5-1	TGCGCCAGCAGCTCCGTGACAGGGTCTTCATCCTATGGCTACACCTTC	CASSSVTGSSSYGYTF
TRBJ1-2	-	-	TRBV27	TGTGCCAGCAGTTTATCGTCGGCCAGGGGTGGTGGCTACACCTTC	CASSLSSARGGGYTF
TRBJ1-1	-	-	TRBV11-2	TGTGCCAGCAGCGACCAGGGCGCTGAAGCTTTCTTT	CASSDQGAEAFF
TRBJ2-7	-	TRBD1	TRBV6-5	TGTGCCAGCAGGGGGACAGGGGACTACGAGCAGTACTTC	CASRGTGDYEQYF
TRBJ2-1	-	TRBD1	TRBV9	TGTGCCAGCAGCGTAGAGGGACAGGGGAACTACAATGAGCAGTTCTTC	CASSVEGQGNYNEQFF
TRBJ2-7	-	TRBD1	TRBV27	TGTGCCAGCAGTTTATCGCCCGGGACAGATACCTACGAGCAGTACTTC	CASSLSPGTDTYEQYF
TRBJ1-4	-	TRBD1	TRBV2	TGTGCCAGCAGTGCACAGGGGGCGGCTAATGAAAAACTGTTTTTT	CASSAQGAANEKLFF
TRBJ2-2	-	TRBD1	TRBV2	TGTGCCAGCAGTCCCCGGGACAGGGAATCGAACACCGGGGAGCTGTTTTTT	CASSPRDRESNTGELFF
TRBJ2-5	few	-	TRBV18	TGTGCCAGCGCGGAGCCGCCCCAACAAGAGACCCAGTACTTC	CASAEPPQQETQYF
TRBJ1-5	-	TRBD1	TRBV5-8	TGTGCCAGCAGCCTACGGACAGGGGGCAATCAGCCCCAGCATTTT	CASSLRTGGNQPQHF
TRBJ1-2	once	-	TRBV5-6	TGTGCCAGCAGCCCGGACAGTAACTATGGCTACACCTTC	CASSPDSNYGYTF
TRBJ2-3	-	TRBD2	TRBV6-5	TGTGCCAGCAGTTTCCCCAGCGGGGGGCGCACAGATACGCAGTATTTT	CASSFPSGGRTDTQYF
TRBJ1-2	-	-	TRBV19	TGTGCCAGTAGGAGACGGGTGAACTATGGCTACACCTTC	CASRRRVNYGYTF
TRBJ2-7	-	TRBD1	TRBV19	TGTGCCAGTACCGACAGGGTAGGGACCTACGAGCAGTACTTC	CASTDRVGTYEQYF
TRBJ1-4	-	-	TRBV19	TGTGCCAGTAGTATCCACAGGGCTGCAACTAATGAAAAACTGTTTTTT	CASSIHRAATNEKLFF
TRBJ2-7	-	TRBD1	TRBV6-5	TGTGCCAGCAGTTCCCTGGGACAGGGTGGCGAGCAGTACTTC	CASSSLGQGGEQYF
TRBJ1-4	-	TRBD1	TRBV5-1	TGCGCCAGCAGCCCAGACGGGACAGGGGCCCCGGGACTGTTTTTT	CASSPDGTGAPGLFF
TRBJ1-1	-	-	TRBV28	TGTGCCAGCAGTCTCCCTAACTTCAGGTCGGGGACTGAAGCTTTCTTT	CASSLPNFRSGTEAFF